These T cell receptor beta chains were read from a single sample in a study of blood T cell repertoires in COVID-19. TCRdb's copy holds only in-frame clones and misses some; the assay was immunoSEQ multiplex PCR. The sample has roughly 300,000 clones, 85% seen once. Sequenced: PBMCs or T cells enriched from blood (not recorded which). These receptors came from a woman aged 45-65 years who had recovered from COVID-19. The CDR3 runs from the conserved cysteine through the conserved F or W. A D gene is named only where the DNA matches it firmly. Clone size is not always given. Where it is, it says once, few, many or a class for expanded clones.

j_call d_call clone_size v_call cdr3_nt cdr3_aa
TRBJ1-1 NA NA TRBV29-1 TGCAGCGTTCAGGACGGGGGAAACACTGAAGCTTTCTTT CSVQDGGNTEAFF
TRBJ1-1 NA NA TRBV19 TGTGCCAGTAGTACCCTTTCCCCGACAGGCACTGAAGCTTTCTTT CASSTLSPTGTEAFF
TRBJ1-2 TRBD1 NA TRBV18 TGTGCCAGCTCACCGGACAGGAAGGGGGGCTATGGCTACACCTTC CASSPDRKGGYGYTF
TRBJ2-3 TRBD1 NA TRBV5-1 TGCGCCAGCAGCTGGACAGGGGGTTCCATTAGCACAGATACGCAGTATTTT CASSWTGGSISTDTQYF
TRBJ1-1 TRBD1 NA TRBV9 TGTGCCAGCAGCGTAGGGTTGGGACAGATAAACACTGAAGCTTTCTTT CASSVGLGQINTEAFF
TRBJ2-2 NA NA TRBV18 TGTGCCAGCTCACCACCGAGGCACACCGGGGAGCTGTTTTTT CASSPPRHTGELFF
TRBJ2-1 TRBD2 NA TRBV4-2 TGTGCCAGCAGCCCGACTAGCGGGGGGCACAATGAGCAGTTCTTC CASSPTSGGHNEQFF
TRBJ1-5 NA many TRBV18 TGTGCCAGCTCACCAACAAGCAATCAGCCCCAGCATTTT CASSPTSNQPQHF
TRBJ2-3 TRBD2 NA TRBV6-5 TGTGCCAGCAGTTACTCCGCGGGAGAACCCACAGATACGCAGTATTTT CASSYSAGEPTDTQYF
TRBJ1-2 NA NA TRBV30 TGTGCCTGGAGTGCCCCGACGGACAGAGTCTATGGCTACACCTTC CAWSAPTDRVYGYTF
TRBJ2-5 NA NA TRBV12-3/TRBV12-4 TGTGCCAGCAGTGTCCAGGGGCAAGAGACCCAGTACTTC CASSVQGQETQYF
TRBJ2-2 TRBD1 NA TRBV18 TGTGCCAGCTCACCACTCGGACAGGGGACCGGGGAGCTGTTTTTT CASSPLGQGTGELFF
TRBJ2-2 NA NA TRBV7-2 TGTGCCAGCAGCCTTAGAGGGATGAACACCGGGGAGCTGTTTTTT CASSLRGMNTGELFF
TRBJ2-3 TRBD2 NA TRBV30 TGTGCCTGGAAGACTAGCTATACGCAGTATTTT CAWKTSYTQYF
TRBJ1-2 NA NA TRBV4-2 TGTGCCAGCAGCCAGTTACGGGGAGGGGCTGGCTACACCTTC CASSQLRGGAGYTF
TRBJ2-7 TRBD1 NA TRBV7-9 TGTGCCAGCAGCCGGGACAGCGACTACGAGCAGTACTTC CASSRDSDYEQYF
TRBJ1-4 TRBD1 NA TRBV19 TGTGCCAGTAGTACCCCAAGGGGGCGATATGAAAAACTGTTTTTT CASSTPRGRYEKLFF
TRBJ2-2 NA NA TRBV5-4 TGTGCCAGCAGCTTGGTTGGAACCGGGACACGAAACACCGGGGAGCTGTTTTTT CASSLVGTGTRNTGELFF
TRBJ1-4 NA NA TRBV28 TGTGCCAGTTCGACCCGGGGGGCGCGTCCAACTAATGAAAAACTGTTTTTT CASSTRGARPTNEKLFF
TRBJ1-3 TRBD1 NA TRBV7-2 TGTGCCAGCAGCTTCACAGGGGCAGGAAACACCATATATTTT CASSFTGAGNTIYF
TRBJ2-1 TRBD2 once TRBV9 TGTGCCAGCAGCGGACTAGCGAACGAGCAGTTCTTC CASSGLANEQFF
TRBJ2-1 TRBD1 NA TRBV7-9 TGTGCCAGCAGCTTACAGGGGGCTAATGGGAATGAGCAGTTCTTC CASSLQGANGNEQFF
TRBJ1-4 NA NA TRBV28 TGTGCCAGCAGTCCGAGTTCAGGGCTAGCAACTAATGAAAAACTGTTTTTT CASSPSSGLATNEKLFF
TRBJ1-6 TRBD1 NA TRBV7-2 TGTGCCAGCAGCACTAGGACAGGGGAAAGTTCACCCCTCCACTTT CASSTRTGESSPLHF
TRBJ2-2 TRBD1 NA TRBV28 TGTGCCAGCAGTTCGGGACAGACCACCGGGGAGCTGTTTTTT CASSSGQTTGELFF
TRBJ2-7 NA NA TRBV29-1 TGCAGCGTTCCCGGAGCCGGGACCTACGAGCAGTACTTC CSVPGAGTYEQYF
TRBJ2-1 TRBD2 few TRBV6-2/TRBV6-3 TGTGCCAGCAGTTCCTACCTACTAGCGGGAGGCTCCAATGAGCAGTTCTTC CASSSYLLAGGSNEQFF
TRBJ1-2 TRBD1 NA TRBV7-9 TGTGCCAGCAGCTGGGGACAGGGGGAGTTAAATTTGTTTAACTATGGCTACACCTTC CASSWGQGELNLFNYGYTF
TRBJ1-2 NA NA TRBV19 TGTGCCAGTTCGACGGGTGACTCTAACTATGGCTACACCTTC CASSTGDSNYGYTF
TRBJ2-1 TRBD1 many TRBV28 TGTGCCAGCAGGCCGGACAGGGGGCCCTACAATGAGCAGTTCTTC CASRPDRGPYNEQFF
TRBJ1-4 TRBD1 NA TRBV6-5 TGTGCCAGCAGGGGACAGCTATTTAATGAAAAACTGTTTTTT CASRGQLFNEKLFF